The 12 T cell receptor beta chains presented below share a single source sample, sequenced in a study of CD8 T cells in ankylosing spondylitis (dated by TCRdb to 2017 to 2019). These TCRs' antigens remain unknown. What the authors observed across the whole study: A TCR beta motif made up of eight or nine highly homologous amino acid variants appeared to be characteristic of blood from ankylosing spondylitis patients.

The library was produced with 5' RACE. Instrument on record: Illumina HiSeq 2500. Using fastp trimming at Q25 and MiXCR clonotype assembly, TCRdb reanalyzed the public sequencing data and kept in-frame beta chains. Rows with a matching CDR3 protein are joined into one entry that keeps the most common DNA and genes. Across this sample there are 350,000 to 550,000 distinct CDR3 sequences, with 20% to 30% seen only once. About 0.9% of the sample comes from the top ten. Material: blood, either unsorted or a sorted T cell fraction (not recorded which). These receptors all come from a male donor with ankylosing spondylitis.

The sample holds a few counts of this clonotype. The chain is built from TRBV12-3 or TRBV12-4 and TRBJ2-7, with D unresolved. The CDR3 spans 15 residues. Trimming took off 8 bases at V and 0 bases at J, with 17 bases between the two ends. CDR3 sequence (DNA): TGTGCCAGCTCCCTCGGGTTGGGGTTCTCCTACGAGCAGTACGTC. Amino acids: CASSLGLGFSYEQYV.

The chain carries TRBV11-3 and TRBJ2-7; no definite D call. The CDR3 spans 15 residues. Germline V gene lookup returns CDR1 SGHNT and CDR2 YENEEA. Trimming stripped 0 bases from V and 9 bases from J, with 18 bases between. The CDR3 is CASSLESSGTSRQYV. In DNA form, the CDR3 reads TGTGCCAGCAGCTTAGAATCATCAGGCACGTCTCGGCAGTACGTC.

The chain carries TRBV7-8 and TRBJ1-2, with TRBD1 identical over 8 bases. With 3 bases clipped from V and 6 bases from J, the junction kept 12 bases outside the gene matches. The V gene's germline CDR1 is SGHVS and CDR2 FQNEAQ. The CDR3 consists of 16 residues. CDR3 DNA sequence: TGTGCCAGCAGCTTCCTCAGGGACAGGTTCGGCGATGGCTACACCTTC. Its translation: CASSFLRDRFGDGYTF. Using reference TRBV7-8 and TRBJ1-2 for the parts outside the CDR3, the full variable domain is GAGVSQSPRYKVAKRGQDVALRCDPISGHVSLFWYQQALGQGPEFLTYFQNEAQLDKSGLPSDRFFAERPEGSVSTLKIQRTQQEDSAVYLCASSFLRDRFGDGYTFGSGTRLTVV.

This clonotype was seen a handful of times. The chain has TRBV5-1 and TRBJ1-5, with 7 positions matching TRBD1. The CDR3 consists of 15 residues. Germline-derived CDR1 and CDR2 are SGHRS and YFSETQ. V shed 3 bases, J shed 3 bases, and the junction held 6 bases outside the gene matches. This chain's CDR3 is CASSSGGGLNQPQHF. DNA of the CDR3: TGCGCCAGCAGCTCTGGAGGGGGCCTCAATCAGCCCCAGCATTTT. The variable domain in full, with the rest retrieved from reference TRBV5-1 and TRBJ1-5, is KAGVTQTPRYLIKTRGQQVTLSCSPISGHRSVSWYQQTPGQGLQFLFEYFSETQRNKGNFPGRFSGRQFSNSRSEMNVSTLELGDSALYLCASSSGGGLNQPQHFGDGTRLSIL.

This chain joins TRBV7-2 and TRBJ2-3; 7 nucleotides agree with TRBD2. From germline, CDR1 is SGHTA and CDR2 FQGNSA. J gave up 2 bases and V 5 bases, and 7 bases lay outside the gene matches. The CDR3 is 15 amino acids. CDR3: CASSGWDYLTDTQYF. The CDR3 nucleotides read TGTGCCAGCAGCGGTTGGGACTACCTCACAGATACGCAGTATTTT.

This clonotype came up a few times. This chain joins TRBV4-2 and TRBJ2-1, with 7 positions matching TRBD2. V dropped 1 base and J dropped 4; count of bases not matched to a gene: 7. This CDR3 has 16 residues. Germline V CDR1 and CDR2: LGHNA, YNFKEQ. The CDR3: CASSQATSQFYNEQFF. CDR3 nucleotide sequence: TGTGCCAGCAGCCAAGCGACTAGCCAGTTTTACAATGAGCAGTTCTTC.

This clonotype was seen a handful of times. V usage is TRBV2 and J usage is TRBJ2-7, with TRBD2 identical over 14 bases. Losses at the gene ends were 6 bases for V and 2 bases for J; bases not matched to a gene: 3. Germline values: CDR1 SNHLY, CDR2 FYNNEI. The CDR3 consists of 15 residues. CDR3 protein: CASSPTSGRAYEQYF. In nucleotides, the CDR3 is TGTGCCAGCAGCCCGACTAGCGGGAGGGCCTACGAGCAGTACTTC.

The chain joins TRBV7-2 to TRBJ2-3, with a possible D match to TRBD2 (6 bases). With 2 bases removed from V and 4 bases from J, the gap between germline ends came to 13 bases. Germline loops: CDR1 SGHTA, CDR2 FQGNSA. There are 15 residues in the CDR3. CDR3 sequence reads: CASSLRGSSADTQYF. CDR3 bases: TGTGCCAGCAGCTTACGGGGGAGTAGCGCAGATACGCAGTATTTT.

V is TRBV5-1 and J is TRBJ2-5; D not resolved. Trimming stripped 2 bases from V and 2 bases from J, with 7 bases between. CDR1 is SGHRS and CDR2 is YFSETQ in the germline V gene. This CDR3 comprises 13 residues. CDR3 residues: CASSLTPQETQYF. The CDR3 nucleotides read TGCGCCAGCAGCTTAACGCCTCAAGAGACCCAGTACTTC. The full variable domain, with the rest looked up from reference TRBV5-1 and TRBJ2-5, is KAGVTQTPRYLIKTRGQQVTLSCSPISGHRSVSWYQQTPGQGLQFLFEYFSETQRNKGNFPGRFSGRQFSNSRSEMNVSTLELGDSALYLCASSLTPQETQYFGPGTRLLVL.

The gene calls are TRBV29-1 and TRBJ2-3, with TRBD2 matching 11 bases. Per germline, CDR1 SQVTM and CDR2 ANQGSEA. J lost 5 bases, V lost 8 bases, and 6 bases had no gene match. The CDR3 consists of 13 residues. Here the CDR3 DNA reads TGCAGCACTAGCGGGAGTAGGGGAGATACGCAGTATTTT. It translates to CSTSGSRGDTQYF.

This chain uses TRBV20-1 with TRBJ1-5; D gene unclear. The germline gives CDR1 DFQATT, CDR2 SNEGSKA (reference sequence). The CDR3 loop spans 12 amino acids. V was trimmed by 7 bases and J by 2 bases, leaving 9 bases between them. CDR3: CSGQRRNQPQHF. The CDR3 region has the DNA TGCAGTGGGCAGCGGCGCAATCAGCCCCAGCATTTT.

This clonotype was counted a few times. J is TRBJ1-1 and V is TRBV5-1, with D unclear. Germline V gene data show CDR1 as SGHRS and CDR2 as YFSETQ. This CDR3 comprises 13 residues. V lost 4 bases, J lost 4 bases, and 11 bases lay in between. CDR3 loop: CASSIWRSTEAFF. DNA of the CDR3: TGCGCCAGCAGCATCTGGAGGTCCACTGAAGCTTTCTTT.